Presented here are 3 T cell receptor beta chains from one specimen sequenced in a study of blood T cells in healthy people across ages. The use of a sample-barcoded 5' primer and a J-beta primer mix characterized a second PCR of roughly 7 to 11 cycles. TCRdb reprocessed the 5' RACE reads via MiXCR and lists one record per CDR3 protein. The table shows fewer than 800,000 distinct CDR3 sequences, with more than 20% occurring only once. Separately, the same data were catalogued under a study of T cells of mothers and their children.

Sequencing was done on a sample of blood. These receptors all come from a boy aged 5-17 years in good health.

The chain has TRBV29-1 and TRBJ2-7, with D possibly matching TRBD1 (5 bases). CDR1 and CDR2 from the germline V gene are SQVTM and ANQGSEA. V was clipped by 6 bases and J by 3 bases, with 12 bases between them. CDR3 length: 12 amino acids. The CDR3 DNA sequence: TGCAGCGTCGACACAGGTTACTACGAGCAGTACTTC. As protein: CSVDTGYYEQYF.

As for this clonotype: Sequence at one end of the junction differs from germline and may be a read error. J is TRBJ2-5 and V is TRBV20-1; D remains unclear. The CDR3 spans 14 residues. The V gene's germline CDR1 is DFQATT and CDR2 SNEGSKA (reference sequence). The CDR3 sequence: CSARLLRYQETQYF. The CDR3 coding sequence is TGCAGTGCTAGACTTTTGCGGTACCAAGAGACTCAGTACTTC.

The genes are TRBV5-1 and TRBJ2-3; weak D call: TRBD2 (5 bases). Trimming took 2 bases from V and 4 from J, leaving 8 bases between them. The germline CDR1 and CDR2 sequences are SGHRS and YFSETQ. The CDR3 loop spans 13 amino acids. The chain's CDR3 is CASSFAGADTQYF. Written as DNA, the CDR3 is TGCGCCAGCAGCTTCGCCGGGGCAGATACGCAGTATTTT.